Presented here are 13 T cell receptor beta chains from one specimen sequenced in a study of cytomegalovirus exposure and HLA in healthy donors. Clones were sequenced by immunoSEQ multiplex PCR, and TCRdb holds only the in-frame ones, with some missing. Counted here are fewer than 200,000 clones, roughly 90% occurring once; the ten biggest clones make up around 5%. Sequencing was carried out using PBMCs. Every receptor here comes from a woman in her 30s in good health and CMV-seronegative.

CDR3 loop: CASSIRGQGADTQYF. CDR3 in DNA: TGCGCCAGCAGCATCCGAGGACAGGGCGCAGATACGCAGTATTTT. The chain couples TRBV5-1 to TRBJ2-3, with 8 bases matching TRBD1. Per germline, CDR1 SGHRS and CDR2 YFSETQ. The CDR3 loop spans 15 amino acids. The ends lost 4 bases at V and 4 bases at J; junction bases unmatched: 8.

The V call is TRBV5-6, the J call TRBJ1-2, with D uncertain. CDR1 and CDR2 (germline): SGHDT, YYEEEE. The ends were cut back, 4 bases at V and 3 bases at J, with 10 bases in the middle. The CDR3 extends over 13 amino acids. The CDR3 DNA follows: TGTGCCAGCAGCCTGGCGGGTGACTATGGCTACACCTTC. Protein sequence: CASSLAGDYGYTF.

The J gene is TRBJ2-3, the V gene TRBV19, with D uncertain. The germline V gene has CDR1 LNHDA and CDR2 SQIVND (reference sequence). V lost 1 base and J 1 base, leaving 15 bases between the germline ends. The CDR3 has 17 residues. CDR3 sequence reads: CASSIVAGGVGTDTQYF. The CDR3 DNA sequence: TGTGCCAGTAGTATAGTCGCTGGCGGAGTCGGCACAGATACGCAGTATTTT.

The count of this clone is one. The chain employs TRBV29-1 and TRBJ2-7; D unresolved. Germline lookup yields CDR1 SQVTM and CDR2 ANQGSEA. V was cut by 5 bases and J by 0 bases, with 5 bases left in between. The CDR3 sequence is 11 residues long. The CDR3 coding sequence is TGCAGCGTTTTAGCCTCCTACGAGCAGTACTTC. It yields the protein CSVLASYEQYF.

The rearrangement uses TRBV6-6 and TRBJ1-2; D is uncertain. This CDR3 contains 12 residues. Germline-derived CDR1 and CDR2 are MNHNY and SVGAGI (reference sequence). Trimming took 7 bases from V and 8 from J, leaving 14 bases between them. CDR3 nucleotides: TGTGCCAGCACCGAGACCGGAGGAGGCTACACCTTC. This translates into CASTETGGGYTF.

The genes are TRBV9 and TRBJ2-1; TRBD1 matches at 7 bases. Germline assignment: CDR1 SGDLS and CDR2 YYNGEE. J was trimmed by 4 bases and V by 0 bases; bases with no gene match: 4. This CDR3 has 15 residues. The CDR3 region has the DNA TGTGCCAGCAGCGTAGAGGGACAGAAATACAATGAGCAGTTCTTC. It codes for CASSVEGQKYNEQFF.

This sequence joins TRBV28 and TRBJ2-5; D ambiguous. Germline V gene lookup returns CDR1 MDHEN and CDR2 SYDVKM. Trimming cost V 5 bases and J 2 bases, with 12 bases left between them. The CDR3 has 14 residues. The CDR3 spells CASSLLGTQETQYF. The CDR3, as DNA: TGTGCCAGCAGTCTCCTAGGAACTCAAGAGACCCAGTACTTC.

The chain links TRBV5-1 to TRBJ2-5; D ambiguous. V shed 6 bases and J shed 6 bases, with 15 bases lying between them. This CDR3 comprises 13 residues. Germline V lookup: CDR1 SGHRS, CDR2 YFSETQ. The CDR3 bases are TGCGCCAGCACTGTAGTAGGCGCCAAGACCCAGTACTTC. This encodes CASTVVGAKTQYF.

The V and J genes are TRBV27 and TRBJ2-1; D may be TRBD1 (6 bases). The germline CDR1 and CDR2 sequences are MNHEY and SMNVEV (reference sequence). The length of the CDR3 is 14 residues. V lost 6 bases, J lost 5 bases, and 14 bases lay in between. The CDR3 protein is CASRETGIDNEQFF. Here the CDR3 DNA reads TGTGCCAGCAGAGAAACAGGGATCGACAATGAGCAGTTCTTC.

The gene calls are TRBV4-2 and TRBJ1-2; no firm D call. V lost 1 base, J lost 4 bases, and 7 bases lay in between. The CDR3 extends over 13 amino acids. Germline values: CDR1 LGHNA, CDR2 YNFKEQ. The CDR3 nucleotides are TGTGCCAGCAGCCAAGGAGGCCCCTATGGCTACACCTTC. As protein: CASSQGGPYGYTF.

This rearrangement joins TRBV9 to TRBJ1-2; a weak D match, TRBD1 (5 bases). This CDR3 is 14 amino acids long. Germline CDR1 reads SGDLS; CDR2 reads YYNGEE. The V end lost 0 bases, the J end lost 6 bases, and 12 bases lay between the germline ends. The DNA for the CDR3 is TGTGCCAGCAGCGTAGATTGGGGGGAGAATGGCTACACCTTC. This encodes CASSVDWGENGYTF.

V gene TRBV7-3 combines with J gene TRBJ2-7, with D unresolved. There are 14 residues in the CDR3. Germline V CDR1 and CDR2: SGHTA, FQGTGA. V lost 5 bases and J lost 3, with 14 bases in between. In DNA form, the CDR3 reads TGTGCCAGCAGCCCACAACACGGCTTCTACGAGCAGTACTTC. It specifies CASSPQHGFYEQYF.

J is TRBJ1-6 and V is TRBV4-3; D is unclear. The germline V gene encodes CDR1 LGHNA and CDR2 YSLEER. Deletions cut 0 bases from V and 8 bases from J, with 11 bases between. The CDR3 is made up of 15 amino acids. CDR3 in DNA: TGCGCCAGCAGCCAAGATCAACAGCCGGATTCACCCCTCCACTTT. It translates to CASSQDQQPDSPLHF.